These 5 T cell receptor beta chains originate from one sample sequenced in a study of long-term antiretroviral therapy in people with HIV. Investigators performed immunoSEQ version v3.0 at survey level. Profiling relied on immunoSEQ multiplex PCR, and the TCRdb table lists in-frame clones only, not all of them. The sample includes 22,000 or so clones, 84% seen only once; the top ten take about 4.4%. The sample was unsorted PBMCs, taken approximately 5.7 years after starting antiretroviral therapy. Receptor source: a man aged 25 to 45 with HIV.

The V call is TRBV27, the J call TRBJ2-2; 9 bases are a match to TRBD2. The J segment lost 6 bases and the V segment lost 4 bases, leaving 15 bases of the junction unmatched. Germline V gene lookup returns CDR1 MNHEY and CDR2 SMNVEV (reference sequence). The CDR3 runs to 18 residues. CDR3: CASSSEKPGTSLAGELFF. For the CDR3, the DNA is TGTGCCAGCAGTTCCGAAAAGCCCGGGACTAGCCTCGCCGGGGAGCTGTTTTTT.

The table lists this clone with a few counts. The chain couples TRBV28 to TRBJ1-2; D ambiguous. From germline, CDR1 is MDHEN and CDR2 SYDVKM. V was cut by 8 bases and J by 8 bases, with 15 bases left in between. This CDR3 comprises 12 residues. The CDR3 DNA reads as TGTGCCAGCCGAGACTGGGATTGGGGCTACACCTTC. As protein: CASRDWDWGYTF.

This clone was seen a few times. The CDR3 is CASSPRLADEQYF. In nucleotides, the CDR3 is TGTGCCAGCAGCCCCCGACTAGCGGACGAGCAGTACTTC. J is TRBJ2-7 and V is TRBV7-9, with 9 bases matching TRBD2. The CDR3 consists of 13 residues. The germline V gene encodes CDR1 SEHNR and CDR2 FQNEAQ (reference sequence). The ends lost 5 bases at V and 5 bases at J; junction bases unmatched: 4.

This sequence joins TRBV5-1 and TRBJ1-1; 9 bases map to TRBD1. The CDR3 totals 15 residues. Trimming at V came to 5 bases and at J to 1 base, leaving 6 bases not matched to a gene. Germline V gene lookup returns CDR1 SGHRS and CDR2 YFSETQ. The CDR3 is CASSRTGAWNTEAFF. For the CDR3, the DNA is TGCGCCAGCAGTCGGACAGGGGCTTGGAACACTGAAGCTTTCTTT.

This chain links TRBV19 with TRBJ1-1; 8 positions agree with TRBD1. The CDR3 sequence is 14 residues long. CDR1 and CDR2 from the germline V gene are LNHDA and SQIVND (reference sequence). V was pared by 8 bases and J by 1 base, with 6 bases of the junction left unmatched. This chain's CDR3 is CASLDRGGNTEAFF. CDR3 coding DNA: TGTGCCAGTCTTGACAGGGGCGGGAACACTGAAGCTTTCTTT.